Detailed here is one T cell receptor beta chain. Its antigen remains unknown. This entry is derived from a study of response to subunit inactivated influenza vaccine. Study results and limitations: Only a handful of new T cells, the authors suggested, are recruited with each seasonal influenza vaccination.

Germline CDR1 reads SGDLS; CDR2 reads YYNGEE. The V gene end was trimmed by 4 bases and the J gene end by 5 bases; junction bases not matched to a gene: 8. The CDR3 sequence is 15 residues long. TCRdb re-called the RT-PCR reads through MiXCR, storing one row per CDR3 protein. The data show hundreds of thousands of distinct CDR3 sequences, 14% seen once. The TCR was taken from a man aged 50 to 59 who received an inactivated influenza vaccine. The chain has TRBV9 and TRBJ2-1; the match to TRBD2 covers 8 bases. The sequenced sample was PBMCs from blood, obtained 14 days before vaccination. The CDR3 region has the DNA TGTGCCAGCAGCAATAGCGGGATGGCGCACAATGAGCAGTTCTTC. This sequence encodes CASSNSGMAHNEQFF.